This TCR beta chain is from a study of control samples from healthy donors and cancer patients. TCRdb's table, derived via immunoSEQ multiplex PCR, lists solely in-frame clones and lacks some. The data hold 150,000 to 180,000 clones, with around 96% observed a single time. V dropped 7 bases and J dropped 4 bases, with 14 bases sitting between them. Looked up from germline, CDR1 is MDHEN and CDR2 is SYDVKM. The CDR3 sequence is 14 residues long. The specimen sequenced was blood. The chain is built from TRBV28 and TRBJ1-5; D call uncertain. This clonotype originated in a man between 35 and 55 years old in good health. The CDR3 is CASTLSVPNQPQHF. The CDR3 bases are TGTGCCAGCACCCTATCGGTCCCTAATCAGCCCCAGCATTTT.